This T cell receptor beta chain came from a study of blood T cell repertoires in COVID-19. Turning to the study itself: The analysed material was cDNA or gDNA that came from T cells, B-cell-depleted T cells, or PBMCs.

As processed by the authors: Estimated nucleated cell counts came from reference gene primer amplification. The data were produced by immunoSEQ multiplex PCR, yet TCRdb's version contains in-frame clones alone and is incomplete. V, J and clone size derive from that table, while D and trimming were established from the DNA sequence. The table lists 200,000 to 250,000 clones, 83% of them singletons. One Seattle source followed patients from active infection through their disease course. Germline V gene data show CDR1 as SGHTA and CDR2 as FQGNSA. Between the trimmed V and J ends, which lost 0 bases and 0 bases, there was a span of 13 bases. CDR3 length: 17 residues.

J is TRBJ2-3 and V is TRBV7-2; weak D call: TRBD2 (5 bases). This clonotype was obtained from a woman in her 30s with COVID-19, enrolled during active disease. Material for sequencing was peripheral blood. The DNA for the CDR3 is TGTGCCAGCAGCTTAGCGTTGGCTAGCCAAAGCACAGATACGCAGTATTTT. Encoded protein: CASSLALASQSTDTQYF.